Presented here are 26 T cell receptor beta chains from one specimen sequenced in a study of early T cells in non-severe SARS-CoV-2 infection. TCRdb re-derived calls from the 5' RACE reads in MiXCR, one entry per CDR3 protein. Seen here are about 86,000 distinct CDR3 sequences, approximately 15% observed once, and the top ten hold 6.5% to 8.5%. Sequenced: whole blood. The receptors were sampled from an adult who was a healthcare worker with PCR-confirmed SARS-CoV-2 infection or an uninfected control (not recorded which).

The V and J genes are TRBV5-1 and TRBJ2-3; D unclear. This CDR3 has 13 residues. The germline V gene encodes CDR1 SGHRS and CDR2 YFSETQ. The V and J ends lost 2 bases and 6 bases respectively, with 10 bases between them. The CDR3 DNA reads TGCGCCAGCAGCTTACTGGCCGCGGATACGCAGTATTTT. Protein product: CASSLLAADTQYF.

There are a few counts of this clonotype. The chain employs TRBV20-1 and TRBJ2-7; possible D gene TRBD2, 6 bases. V lost 5 bases and J 0 bases, leaving 8 bases between the germline ends. Germline V gives CDR1 DFQATT, CDR2 SNEGSKA (reference sequence). The CDR3 has 12 amino acids. The CDR3 region is CSAARDSYEQYF. The CDR3, as DNA: TGCAGTGCTGCGCGGGACTCCTACGAGCAGTACTTC.

The chain has TRBV2 and TRBJ1-1; no firm D call. The CDR3 consists of 12 residues. The germline gives CDR1 SNHLY, CDR2 FYNNEI. V shed 7 bases and J shed 1 base, with 7 bases lying between them. CDR3 sequence: CASIDQNTEAFF. The CDR3 DNA is TGTGCCAGCATCGACCAGAACACTGAAGCTTTCTTT.

The chain has TRBV6-6 and TRBJ2-3; D call uncertain. The CDR3 totals 13 residues. Per germline, CDR1 MNHNY and CDR2 SVGAGI (reference sequence). Trimming took off 0 bases at V and 3 bases at J, with 4 bases between the two ends. The CDR3 here is CASSYSGTDTQYF. In nucleotides, the CDR3 is TGTGCCAGCAGTTACTCAGGGACAGATACGCAGTATTTT.

The chain couples TRBV10-3 to TRBJ2-7, with 7 nucleotides matching TRBD1. The V gene end was trimmed by 4 bases and the J gene end by 2 bases; junction bases not matched to a gene: 8. In germline, CDR1 is ENHRY, CDR2 SYGVKD. CDR3 length: 15 amino acids. The CDR3 bases are TGTGCCATCAGTGCCCCGACAGGGTCCCCCTACGAGCAGTACTTC. Amino acids: CAISAPTGSPYEQYF.

There are a few counts of this clonotype. The rearrangement joins TRBV10-1 to TRBJ2-1; D gene unclear. The CDR3 extends over 15 amino acids. CDR1 is WNHNN, CDR2 SYGVQD, per germline (reference sequence). Deletions cut 3 bases from V and 5 bases from J, with 14 bases between. The CDR3 DNA follows: TGCGCCAGCAGTGAACCGGACCTGGCTAACAATGAGCAGTTCTTC. Its translation: CASSEPDLANNEQFF.

This clonotype was seen a few times. The gene calls are TRBV5-5 and TRBJ1-4; 8 positions match TRBD1. V gave up 4 bases and J gave up 6 bases; unmatched junction bases: 8. This CDR3 has 15 amino acids. Germline values: CDR1 SGHKS, CDR2 YYEKEE (reference sequence). The CDR3 spells CASSPWTGKDEKLFF. As DNA, the CDR3 is TGTGCCAGCAGCCCATGGACAGGGAAGGATGAAAAACTGTTTTTT.

The rearrangement joins TRBV21-1 to TRBJ2-3; the tabulated D call, TRBD2, remains unverified against the DNA. TRBV21-1 is marked as a pseudogene. The CDR3 is 18 amino acids. The CDR3 DNA reads as TGTGCCAGCAGCAAAGATCCTTCCCTAGCGGGGAGCACAGATACGCAGTATTTT. It translates to CASSKDPSLAGSTDTQYF.

This clonotype appeared once. V and J are TRBV30 and TRBJ2-7; D is undetermined. The V gene's germline CDR1 is GTSNPN and CDR2 SVGIG (reference sequence). CDR3 size: 11 residues. V lost 3 bases, J lost 5 bases, and 8 bases lay in between. The CDR3 is CAWRAVNEQYF. The CDR3 nucleotides read TGTGCCTGGAGGGCAGTAAACGAGCAGTACTTC.

This chain uses TRBV5-6 with TRBJ1-2, with 12 positions matching TRBD1. Germline CDR1 reads SGHDT; CDR2 reads YYEEEE. The CDR3 spans 16 residues. J gave up 7 bases and V 2 bases, and 9 bases lay outside the gene matches. The chain's CDR3 is CASSLIPGQGASGYTF. CDR3 DNA sequence: TGTGCCAGCAGCTTAATCCCGGGACAGGGGGCTTCTGGCTACACCTTC.

This chain links TRBV2 with TRBJ2-1; D assignment may be TRBD1 or TRBD2 (5 bases each). Germline-derived CDR1 and CDR2 are SNHLY and FYNNEI. Trimming took off 2 bases at V and 11 bases at J, with 10 bases between the two ends. There are 12 residues in the CDR3. The CDR3 reads CASSETGTQQFF. The CDR3 coding sequence is TGTGCCAGCAGTGAAACCGGGACGCAGCAGTTCTTC.

The V and J genes are TRBV29-1 and TRBJ1-1; the D gene is possibly TRBD1 (5 bases). CDR1 and CDR2 (germline): SQVTM, ANQGSEA. Between the trimmed V and J ends, which lost 3 bases and 4 bases, there was a span of 6 bases. There are 11 residues in the CDR3. The chain's CDR3 is CSVDRVTEAFF. DNA for the CDR3: TGCAGCGTTGACAGGGTCACTGAAGCTTTCTTT.

This clonotype was observed a few times. The chain couples TRBV3-1 to TRBJ2-1; D not certain. Germline loops: CDR1 LGHDT, CDR2 YNNKEL (reference sequence). With 2 bases removed from V and 10 bases from J, the gap between germline ends came to 12 bases. CDR3 size: 13 residues. This CDR3 reads CASSQYWLGEQFF. CDR3 nucleotide sequence: TGTGCCAGCAGCCAATATTGGCTCGGCGAGCAGTTCTTC.

The rearrangement links TRBV12-3 or TRBV12-4 to TRBJ2-7, with 7 bases fitting TRBD1. This CDR3 region has 12 residues. The V gene end was trimmed by 6 bases and the J gene end by 7 bases; junction bases not matched to a gene: 6. The CDR3 sequence is CASSQPGGEQYF. The CDR3 DNA is TGTGCCAGCAGCCAACCAGGGGGAGAGCAGTACTTC.

In this sample, this clonotype turned up many times. The chain has TRBV5-1 and TRBJ2-1, with 11 bases that match TRBD2. The CDR3 has 16 residues. CDR1 is SGHRS and CDR2 is YFSETQ in the germline V gene. J was trimmed by 7 bases and V by 5 bases; bases with no gene match: 11. The CDR3 reads CASRDTSGRSLNEQFF. CDR3 DNA: TGCGCCAGCAGAGACACTAGCGGGAGATCGTTGAATGAGCAGTTCTTC. The entire variable domain, with the rest obtained from reference TRBV5-1 and TRBJ2-1, is as follows: KAGVTQTPRYLIKTRGQQVTLSCSPISGHRSVSWYQQTPGQGLQFLFEYFSETQRNKGNFPGRFSGRQFSNSRSEMNVSTLELGDSALYLCASRDTSGRSLNEQFFGPGTRLTVL.

The rearrangement links TRBV9 to TRBJ1-1; D is undetermined. The CDR3 is made up of 14 amino acids. Germline V gene lookup returns CDR1 SGDLS and CDR2 YYNGEE. Trimming shortened V by 0 bases and J by 2 bases, and 8 bases separated the two germline ends. CDR3 in amino acids: CASSVDRVNTEAFF. The CDR3 nucleotides read TGTGCCAGCAGCGTAGATAGGGTCAACACTGAAGCTTTCTTT. The variable domain in full, completed from reference TRBV9 and TRBJ1-1, reads DSGVTQTPKHLITATGQRVTLRCSPRSGDLSVYWYQQSLDQGLQFLIQYYNGEERAKGNILERFSAQQFPDLHSELNLSSLELGDSALYFCASSVDRVNTEAFFGQGTRLTVV.

This sequence joins TRBV12-3 or TRBV12-4 and TRBJ2-3; D unclear. V shed 6 bases and J shed 8 bases, with 3 bases lying between them. The CDR3 totals 9 residues. CDR3 sequence: CASRLTQYF. The CDR3 nucleotides are TGTGCCAGCAGACTTACGCAGTATTTT.

This chain links TRBV24-1 with TRBJ2-1; unclear D gene. This CDR3 comprises 13 residues. Trimming pared 7 bases from V and 8 bases from J, leaving 14 bases between. CDR1 is KGHDR and CDR2 is SFDVKD in the germline V gene. CDR3 DNA: TGTGCCACCAGCGGTGGGTTTGTGGATGAGCAGTTCTTC. Amino acids: CATSGGFVDEQFF.

This clonotype showed up many times. This rearrangement joins TRBV2 to TRBJ1-6; TRBD1 aligns across 8 bases. Per the germline V gene, CDR1 is SNHLY and CDR2 is FYNNEI. This CDR3 is 15 amino acids long. V was pared by 2 bases and J by 9 bases, with 6 bases of the junction left unmatched. The DNA of the CDR3 is TGTGCCAGCAGTGAATTTACAGGGGGTGGTTCACCCCTCCACTTT. Translated: CASSEFTGGGSPLHF.

V is TRBV7-3 and J is TRBJ1-2; D gene ambiguous. V gave up 5 bases and J gave up 0 bases, with 10 bases separating them. Germline CDR1 is SGHTA and CDR2 is FQGTGA. This CDR3 has 14 amino acids. The CDR3 bases are TGTGCCAGCAGCGACCCCGCCTCTAACTATGGCTACACCTTC. Its protein is CASSDPASNYGYTF. Drawing the rest from reference TRBV7-3 and TRBJ1-2, the complete variable domain is GAGVSQTPSNKVTEKGKYVELRCDPISGHTALYWYRQSLGQGPEFLIYFQGTGAADDSGLPNDRFFAVRPEGSVSTLKIQRTERGDSAVYLCASSDPASNYGYTFGSGTRLTVV.

The V call is TRBV4-2, the J call TRBJ2-4; the match to TRBD1 covers 7 bases. The CDR3 covers 18 residues. Germline CDR1 LGHNA, CDR2 YNFKEQ. V was pared by 2 bases and J by 3 bases, with 13 bases of the junction left unmatched. CDR3 amino acids: CASSQLIRDSGIKNIQYF. The CDR3 region has the DNA TGTGCCAGCAGCCAACTTATCCGGGACAGCGGAATCAAAAACATTCAGTACTTC.

This chain uses TRBV29-1 with TRBJ2-7; 8 nucleotides align to TRBD2. This CDR3 contains 14 residues. In germline, CDR1 is SQVTM, CDR2 ANQGSEA. Trimming cost V 3 bases and J 3 bases; bases outside gene matches: 7. This chain's CDR3 is CSVETGTSLYEQYF. In DNA form, the CDR3 reads TGCAGCGTTGAGACCGGGACTAGTCTCTACGAGCAGTACTTC.

V gene TRBV6-5 combines with J gene TRBJ2-1; TRBD1 is a possible D gene (6 bases). This CDR3 spans 15 amino acids. V was trimmed by 6 bases and J by 2 bases, leaving 14 bases between them. In germline, CDR1 is MNHEY, CDR2 SVGAGI. CDR3 DNA sequence: TGTGCCAGCAGGCTCCAGGGGAGCCCCTACAATGAGCAGTTCTTC. Protein product: CASRLQGSPYNEQFF.

The J gene is TRBJ2-7, the V gene TRBV4-1; 12 nucleotides match TRBD2. CDR1 is MGHRA and CDR2 is YSYEKL in the germline V gene. The trim removed 1 base at V and 7 bases at J, leaving 8 bases unmatched. The CDR3 is 16 residues long. CDR3 protein: CASSQGASGRAGEQYF. The CDR3 DNA reads as TGCGCCAGCAGCCAAGGTGCTAGCGGGAGGGCCGGAGAGCAGTACTTC.

This chain joins TRBV28 and TRBJ1-5; D not resolved. Trimming shortened V by 8 bases and J by 4 bases, and 12 bases separated the two germline ends. Germline CDR1 reads MDHEN; CDR2 reads SYDVKM. CDR3 length: 13 residues. CDR3 amino acids: CASYRRTNQPQHF. In DNA form, the CDR3 reads TGTGCCAGCTATAGACGGACTAATCAGCCCCAGCATTTT. Full variable domain (rest looked up from reference TRBV28 and TRBJ1-5): DVKVTQSSRYLVKRTGEKVFLECVQDMDHENMFWYRQDPGLGLRLIYFSYDVKMKEKGDIPEGYSVSREKKERFSLILESASTNQTSMYLCASYRRTNQPQHFGDGTRLSIL.

The chain links TRBV19 to TRBJ2-6; TRBD1 matches 7 bases. CDR1 LNHDA and CDR2 SQIVND come from the germline V gene (reference sequence). The CDR3 has 19 amino acids. V lost 3 bases to trimming and J lost 0 bases; unmatched junction nucleotides: 11. CDR3 sequence (DNA): TGTGCCAGTAGTATCCAACCGGGACAGTCTTACTCTGGGGCCAACGTCCTGACTTTC. It encodes CASSIQPGQSYSGANVLTF.